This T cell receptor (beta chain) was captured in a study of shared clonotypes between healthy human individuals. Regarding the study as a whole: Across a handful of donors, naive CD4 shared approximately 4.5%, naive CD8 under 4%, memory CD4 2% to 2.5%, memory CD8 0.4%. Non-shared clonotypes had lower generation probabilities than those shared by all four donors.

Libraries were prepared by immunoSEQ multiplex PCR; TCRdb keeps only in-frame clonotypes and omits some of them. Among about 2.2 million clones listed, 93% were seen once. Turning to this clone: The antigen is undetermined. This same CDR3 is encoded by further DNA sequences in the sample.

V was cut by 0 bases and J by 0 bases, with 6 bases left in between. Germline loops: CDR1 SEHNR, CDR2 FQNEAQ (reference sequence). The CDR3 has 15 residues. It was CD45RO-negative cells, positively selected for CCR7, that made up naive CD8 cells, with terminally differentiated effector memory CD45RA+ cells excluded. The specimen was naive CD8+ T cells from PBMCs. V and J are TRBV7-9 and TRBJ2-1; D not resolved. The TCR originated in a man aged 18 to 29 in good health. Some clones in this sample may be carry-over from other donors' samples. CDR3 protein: CASSLALSSYNEQFF. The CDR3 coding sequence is TGTGCCAGCAGCTTAGCGTTAAGCTCCTACAATGAGCAGTTCTTC.